This T cell receptor (beta chain) originates from a study of CD8 T cells in ankylosing spondylitis. Study-level findings and limits: A motif in TCR beta, a set of eight highly homologous variants, appeared characteristic of ankylosing spondylitis blood.

The CDR3 contains 13 residues. Germline assignment: CDR1 LGHNA and CDR2 YSLEER. V lost 3 bases, J lost 5 bases, and 9 bases lay in between. In regard to this clonotype: Its specificity is unknown.

From the 5' RACE reads, TCRdb called clonotypes with MiXCR, one entry per CDR3 protein. The table lists 750,000 to 850,000 distinct CDR3 sequences, 12% of them singletons. This chain joins TRBV4-3 and TRBJ2-3; D is possibly TRBD2 (5 bases). The sequence derives from a male donor with ankylosing spondylitis. The source material was blood, either unsorted or a sorted T cell fraction (not recorded which). The CDR3 bases are TGCGCCAGCAGCCAGCGCGAGGGAGATACGCAGTATTTT. Its protein is CASSQREGDTQYF.